Below are 8 T cell receptor beta chains sequenced from a single sample in a study of PD-1 blockade in classical Hodgkin lymphoma. Sample time point: newly diagnosed, previously untreated cHL patient sample. Measured with immunoSEQ multiplex PCR; TCRdb has only the in-frame clones, and not every one. The repertoire includes 45,000 to 60,000 clones, approximately 91% of them detected once, and nearly 5% sits in the top ten. Sequencing was performed on peripheral blood mononuclear cells (PBMCs). The receptor set was obtained from a human donor with classical Hodgkin lymphoma.

V gene TRBV7-9 combines with J gene TRBJ2-1; D gene unclear. V lost 5 bases and J lost 4, with 21 bases in between. Germline CDR1 and CDR2: SEHNR and FQNEAQ (reference sequence). The length of the CDR3 is 17 residues. CDR3 in DNA: TGTGCCAGCAGCCCTCGTGGTTCCTTCTGGGGTTACAATGAGCAGTTCTTC. Encoded protein: CASSPRGSFWGYNEQFF.

The V call is TRBV18, the J call TRBJ2-3, with D maybe TRBD2 (5 bases). Trimming stripped 2 bases from V and 5 bases from J, with 8 bases between. The length of the CDR3 is 13 residues. Germline lookup yields CDR1 KGHSH and CDR2 LQKENI. This CDR3 reads CASSPSGKDTQYF. DNA of the CDR3: TGTGCCAGCTCACCATCCGGGAAAGATACGCAGTATTTT.

The chain is built from TRBV21-1 and TRBJ2-7; the D call TRBD1 from the table was never checked on the DNA. TRBV21-1 is marked as a pseudogene. The CDR3 is made up of 14 amino acids. In DNA form, the CDR3 reads TGTGCCAGCAGCGACCCGGGACAGGGTTGCGAGCAGTACTTC. Translated, it gives CASSDPGQGCEQYF.

This chain connects TRBV11-3 to TRBJ2-1; perhaps TRBD2 as D (5 bases). The CDR3 totals 15 residues. Germline-derived CDR1 and CDR2 are SGHNT and YENEEA. V dropped 5 bases and J dropped 10 bases, with 21 bases sitting between them. The CDR3 loop is CASSRAGQPLREQFF. The CDR3 bases are TGTGCCAGCAGCAGGGCGGGCCAACCCCTCAGGGAGCAGTTCTTC.

The V call is TRBV19, the J call TRBJ1-5, with 7 positions matching TRBD1. Germline CDR1 LNHDA, CDR2 SQIVND (reference sequence). With V trimmed by 5 bases and J by 2 bases, 6 bases remained unmatched. The CDR3 loop spans 15 amino acids. CDR3: CASSPPRGGNQPQHF. The CDR3 DNA reads as TGTGCCAGTAGTCCCCCCAGGGGGGGCAATCAGCCCCAGCATTTT.

The chain is built from TRBV23-1 and TRBJ2-7, with D perhaps matching TRBD1 or TRBD2 (5 bases each). TRBV23-1 is filed as an ORF, its function uncertain. Between the trimmed V and J ends, which lost 4 bases and 3 bases, there was a span of 13 bases. The CDR3 loop spans 14 amino acids. This CDR3 is CASSPSGPFYEQYV. CDR3 sequence (DNA): TGCGCCAGCAGTCCCTCGGGACCTTTCTACGAGCAGTACGTC.

Here the CDR3 DNA reads TGCGCCAGCGGTGGTCAGGGGCCTTCCTACGAGCAGTACTTC. Translating gives CASGGQGPSYEQYF. The rearrangement uses TRBV10-1 and TRBJ2-7; tentative D call: TRBD1 (6 bases). The CDR3 spans 14 residues. Trimming pared 8 bases from V and 1 base from J, leaving 15 bases between. CDR1 WNHNN and CDR2 SYGVQD come from the germline V gene (reference sequence).

This clone was seen once. The chain joins TRBV9 to TRBJ1-4, with D tentatively TRBD1 (6 bases). The CDR3 has 14 residues. Per the germline V gene, CDR1 is SGDLS and CDR2 is YYNGEE. V dropped 4 bases and J dropped 6 bases, with 13 bases sitting between them. The CDR3 loop is CASSSLGGDEKLFF. The CDR3 DNA sequence: TGTGCCAGCAGCTCTCTGGGGGGCGATGAAAAACTGTTTTTT.